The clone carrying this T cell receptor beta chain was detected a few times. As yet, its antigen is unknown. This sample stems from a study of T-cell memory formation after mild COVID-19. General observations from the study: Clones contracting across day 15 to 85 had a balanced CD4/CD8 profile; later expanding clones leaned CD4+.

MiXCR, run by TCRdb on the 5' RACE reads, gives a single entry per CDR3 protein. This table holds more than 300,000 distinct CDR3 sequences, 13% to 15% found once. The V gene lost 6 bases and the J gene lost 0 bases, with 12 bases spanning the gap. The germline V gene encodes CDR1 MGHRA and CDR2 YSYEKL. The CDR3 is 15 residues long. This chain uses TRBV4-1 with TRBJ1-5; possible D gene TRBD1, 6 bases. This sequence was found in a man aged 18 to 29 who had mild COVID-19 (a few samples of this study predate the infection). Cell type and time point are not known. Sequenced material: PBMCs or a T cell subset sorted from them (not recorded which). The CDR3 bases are TGCGCCAGCAGACGGACAGCTTATAGCAATCAGCCCCAGCATTTT. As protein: CASRRTAYSNQPQHF.